Following are 29 T cell receptor beta chains from one sample sequenced in a study of shared clonotypes between healthy human individuals. Profiled with immunoSEQ multiplex PCR; TCRdb holds only in-frame clones, not every one. The sample lists 1.5 million to 2.5 million clones; approximately 95% were seen once. Naivety among CD8 cells was defined by CD45RO negativity and positive CCR7 selection, thereby excluding terminally differentiated effector memory CD45RA+ cells. The sequenced sample consisted of naive CD8+ T cells sorted from blood. The receptors shown here come from a young man in good health.

As regards this clone: The same CDR3 arises from other DNA sequences in this sample as well. The chain carries TRBV4-1 and TRBJ2-7; D call uncertain. Germline lookup yields CDR1 MGHRA and CDR2 YSYEKL. The CDR3 has 13 residues. The V and J ends lost 1 base and 0 bases respectively, with 4 bases between them. In DNA, the CDR3 is TGCGCCAGCAGCCAAGGGCCCTCCTACGAGCAGTACTTC. Translating it yields CASSQGPSYEQYF.

J is TRBJ2-5 and V is TRBV6-5, with no clear D. From germline, CDR1 is MNHEY and CDR2 SVGAGI. The CDR3 spans 13 residues. Deletions cut 4 bases from V and 2 bases from J, with 8 bases between. CDR3 sequence: CASSSNFQETQYF. In nucleotides, the CDR3 is TGTGCCAGCAGTTCGAACTTTCAAGAGACCCAGTACTTC.

The rearrangement links TRBV28 to TRBJ2-7; D is undetermined. This CDR3 spans 13 amino acids. The germline V gene has CDR1 MDHEN and CDR2 SYDVKM. The ends were cut back, 7 bases at V and 3 bases at J, with 13 bases in the middle. The CDR3 DNA follows: TGTGCCAGCACCGATCCCCCCTACTACGAGCAGTACTTC. Its protein is CASTDPPYYEQYF.

As DNA, the CDR3 is TGTGCCAGCAGCTTCGGGACAGGCGGGTTTCAGCCCCAGCATTTT. Encoded protein: CASSFGTGGFQPQHF. The chain carries TRBV7-8 and TRBJ1-5; 8 bases are shared with TRBD1. The CDR3 spans 15 residues. Germline CDR1 SGHVS, CDR2 FQNEAQ. The V segment lost 3 bases and the J segment 6 bases; nucleotides outside the gene matches: 7.

The rearrangement links TRBV18 to TRBJ2-5; a weak D match, TRBD2 (5 bases). The CDR3 has 14 amino acids. From germline, CDR1 is KGHSH and CDR2 LQKENI. V was clipped by 0 bases and J by 5 bases, with 10 bases between them. The CDR3 coding sequence is TGTGCCAGCTCACCACCTACGGGGTACGAGACCCAGTACTTC. This sequence encodes CASSPPTGYETQYF.

With respect to this clone: Different DNA sequences within this sample yield the same CDR3. V usage is TRBV19 and J usage is TRBJ2-7, with 7 bases aligning to TRBD2. The CDR3 is 15 residues long. Trimming removed 6 bases from V and 3 bases from J; junction bases left unmatched: 11. Germline V CDR1 and CDR2: LNHDA, SQIVND (reference sequence). This CDR3 reads CASSPRLGGIYEQYF. CDR3 in DNA: TGTGCCAGTAGCCCCAGGTTGGGGGGGATCTACGAGCAGTACTTC.

This clone was observed once. This same CDR3 is encoded by further DNA sequences in the sample. The gene calls are TRBV27 and TRBJ1-2; 8 nucleotides line up with TRBD1. Trimming took 6 bases from V and 0 from J; bases not matched to a gene: 3. The germline CDR1 and CDR2 sequences are MNHEY and SMNVEV (reference sequence). The CDR3 consists of 14 residues. This chain's CDR3 is CASSVTGANYGYTF. Here the CDR3 DNA reads TGTGCCAGCAGCGTGACAGGGGCTAACTATGGCTACACCTTC.

The CDR3: CASSPPDSNEQYF. The CDR3 DNA reads TGTGCCAGCAGCCCCCCTGACTCAAACGAGCAGTACTTC. The chain employs TRBV7-9 and TRBJ2-7; no definite D call. This CDR3 is built from 13 residues. From germline, CDR1 is SEHNR and CDR2 FQNEAQ (reference sequence). The ends were cut back, 5 bases at V and 5 bases at J, with 13 bases in the middle.

This sequence joins TRBV11-3 and TRBJ1-6; no definite D call. CDR1 is SGHNT, CDR2 YENEEA, per germline. V gave up 8 bases and J gave up 3 bases, with 14 bases separating them. This CDR3 spans 15 amino acids. Here the CDR3 DNA reads TGTGCCAGCCGACGAAGGTCAGACTATAATTCACCCCTCCACTTT. This encodes CASRRRSDYNSPLHF.

This clone has a single count. This chain uses TRBV28 with TRBJ2-7; TRBD2 might be the D (5 bases). The CDR3 covers 15 residues. Trimming pared 2 bases from V and 1 base from J, leaving 12 bases between. Germline lookup yields CDR1 MDHEN and CDR2 SYDVKM. CDR3 sequence: CASSLLLARSYEQYF. CDR3 nucleotide sequence: TGTGCCAGCAGTTTACTTTTAGCGCGATCCTACGAGCAGTACTTC.

The gene calls are TRBV5-5 and TRBJ2-7, with D maybe TRBD1 (5 bases). Trimming shortened V by 0 bases and J by 6 bases, and 13 bases separated the two germline ends. This CDR3 comprises 14 residues. Germline CDR1 SGHKS, CDR2 YYEKEE (reference sequence). The CDR3 DNA is TGTGCCAGCAGCTTGGATCCAGGGCAGGGCGAGCAGTACTTC. This codes for CASSLDPGQGEQYF. The full variable domain, its missing parts supplied by reference TRBV5-5 and TRBJ2-7, is DAGVTQSPTHLIKTRGQQVTLRCSPISGHKSVSWYQQVLGQGPQFIFQYYEKEERGRGNFPDRFSARQFPNYSSELNVNALLLGDSALYLCASSLDPGQGEQYFGPGTRLTVT.

The V and J genes are TRBV4-1 and TRBJ2-1; 7 bases agree with TRBD2. This CDR3 has 15 amino acids. The germline gives CDR1 MGHRA, CDR2 YSYEKL. V trimming: 3 bases; J trimming: 0 bases; junction bases outside the gene matches: 2. The chain's CDR3 is CASSQGLSSYNEQFF. DNA of the CDR3: TGCGCCAGCAGCCAGGGACTAAGCTCCTACAATGAGCAGTTCTTC.

Of note for this clone: The final CDR3 position lacks the conserved phenylalanine or tryptophan, pointing to a likely read error. Because the CDR3's place on the DNA is in doubt, the DNA is left out and the CDR3 is given as listed by TCRdb. This chain connects TRBV6-1 to TRBJ1-2; the tabulated D call, TRBD1, remains unverified against the DNA. Ends included, the CDR3 has 9 residues. Germline-derived CDR1 and CDR2 are MNHNS and SASEGT. This CDR3 reads CASSEDRAI.

This clone was observed once. The rearrangement uses TRBV6-5 and TRBJ1-6, with D hard to call. The CDR3 has 16 residues. Trimming cost V 0 bases and J 0 bases, with 6 bases left between them. Germline loops: CDR1 MNHEY, CDR2 SVGAGI. The chain's CDR3 is CASSYSWSSYNSPLHF. The CDR3 nucleotides are TGTGCCAGCAGTTACTCGTGGAGCTCCTATAATTCACCCCTCCACTTT.

The genes are TRBV9 and TRBJ1-1; D is ambiguous. This CDR3 is built from 13 residues. Trimming took off 2 bases at V and 6 bases at J, with 11 bases between the two ends. Per germline, CDR1 SGDLS and CDR2 YYNGEE. The CDR3, as DNA: TGTGCCAGCAGCGTTGGGGATGGGGCTGAAGCTTTCTTT. Residues: CASSVGDGAEAFF.

V gene TRBV30 combines with J gene TRBJ1-3; no definite D call. CDR3 length: 16 amino acids. Trimming took 7 bases from V and 9 from J, leaving 28 bases between them. The germline CDR1 and CDR2 sequences are GTSNPN and SVGIG (reference sequence). The chain's CDR3 is CASFPPDWELFGTIYF. In DNA form, the CDR3 reads TGTGCCTCCTTTCCACCTGACTGGGAGCTTTTTGGCACCATATATTTT.

A word on this clone: A single base separates this from a much larger clone, so it may be a read error. This specimen includes other DNA sequences encoding the same CDR3. The CDR3: CASSLGTDTQYF. The CDR3 DNA follows: TGTGCCAGCAGCCTGGGCACAGATACGCAGTATTTT. The chain carries TRBV9 and TRBJ2-3; D gene unclear. Trimming removed 4 bases at V and 1 base at J, with 4 bases between. Germline V gives CDR1 SGDLS, CDR2 YYNGEE. The CDR3 is 12 amino acids. The full variable domain, its missing parts supplied by reference TRBV9 and TRBJ2-3, is DSGVTQTPKHLITATGQRVTLRCSPRSGDLSVYWYQQSLDQGLQFLIQYYNGEERAKGNILERFSAQQFPDLHSELNLSSLELGDSALYFCASSLGTDTQYFGPGTRLTVL.

The chain is built from TRBV4-1 and TRBJ2-1; weak D call: TRBD2 (6 bases). The CDR3 length is 15 residues. Looked up from germline, CDR1 is MGHRA and CDR2 is YSYEKL. Trimming took 1 base from V and 3 from J, leaving 10 bases between them. The CDR3 region is CASSQGGLIYNEQFF. The CDR3 region has the DNA TGCGCCAGCAGCCAAGGGGGACTTATCTACAATGAGCAGTTCTTC.

J is TRBJ2-5 and V is TRBV7-8; possibly TRBD2 for D (5 bases). V was pared by 1 base and J by 1 base, with 16 bases between. The V gene's germline CDR1 is SGHVS and CDR2 FQNEAQ. The CDR3 runs 17 residues. CDR3 nucleotides: TGTGCCAGCAGCTTAGGGCGAATGAGGGAAGTCCAAGAGACCCAGTACTTC. Translated: CASSLGRMREVQETQYF.

The CDR3, as DNA: TGTGCCAGCAGCTCCACCGGGACAGGGAACGGCTACACCTTC. This gives the protein CASSSTGTGNGYTF. The rearrangement uses TRBV7-8 and TRBJ1-2, with TRBD1 identical over 9 bases. This CDR3 is built from 14 residues. The junction had 8 bases not matched to a gene; V was cut back by 4 bases and J by 8 bases. Germline V gives CDR1 SGHVS, CDR2 FQNEAQ.

The chain carries TRBV5-4 and TRBJ1-1; 12 bases align to TRBD1. The germline V gene has CDR1 SGHNT and CDR2 YYREEE (reference sequence). The CDR3 covers 16 residues. V dropped 4 bases and J dropped 0; count of bases not matched to a gene: 4. The CDR3 DNA reads TGTGCCAGCAGCCTCGGGACAGGGGGCATGAACACTGAAGCTTTCTTT. It translates to CASSLGTGGMNTEAFF.

The chain recombines TRBV11-2 with TRBJ2-5, with a weak D call TRBD1 (5 bases). Germline CDR1 is SGHAT and CDR2 is FQNNGV. The CDR3 has 14 amino acids. V was cut by 1 base and J by 3 bases, with 9 bases left in between. The DNA of the CDR3 is TGTGCCAGCAGCTTAGGGGCAGGGAAAGAGACCCAGTACTTC. This encodes CASSLGAGKETQYF.

V is TRBV7-2 and J is TRBJ2-7; 9 nucleotides agree with TRBD2. The CDR3 has 18 amino acids. The germline gives CDR1 SGHTA, CDR2 FQGNSA. The V and J ends lost 1 base and 0 bases, in that order; junction bases with no gene match: 10. CDR3 residues: CASSLGQLGSGGSYEQYF. The DNA of the CDR3 is TGTGCCAGCAGCTTAGGCCAATTGGGTAGCGGGGGCTCCTACGAGCAGTACTTC.

V usage is TRBV15 and J usage is TRBJ1-6; the D is unclear. CDR1 LNHNV and CDR2 YYDKDF come from the germline V gene (reference sequence). The CDR3 extends over 15 amino acids. Trimming took 0 bases from V and 11 from J, leaving 14 bases between them. In DNA form, the CDR3 reads TGTGCCACCAGCAGAGATCGTATGCTTGGGACACCCCTCCACTTT. Amino acids: CATSRDRMLGTPLHF. The full variable domain, rest sourced from reference TRBV15 and TRBJ1-6, is DAMVIQNPRYQVTQFGKPVTLSCSQTLNHNVMYWYQQKSSQAPKLLFHYYDKDFNNEADTPDNFQSRRPNTSFCFLDIRSPGLGDTAMYLCATSRDRMLGTPLHFGNGTRLTVT.

As to this clone: This sample includes further DNA sequences coding for the same CDR3. The chain joins TRBV6-5 to TRBJ2-7, with no clear D. The V end was cut by 6 bases, the J end by 3 bases, with 9 bases between. From germline, CDR1 is MNHEY and CDR2 SVGAGI. The length of the CDR3 is 12 residues. The CDR3 nucleotides are TGTGCCAGCAGCCCCGGCCTCTACGAGCAGTACTTC. It yields the protein CASSPGLYEQYF.

The rearrangement joins TRBV9 to TRBJ2-7, with 7 bases that match TRBD1. Germline V CDR1 and CDR2: SGDLS, YYNGEE. The CDR3 contains 15 residues. The trim removed 4 bases at V and 2 bases at J, leaving 9 bases unmatched. CDR3 in amino acids: CASSSTGATTYEQYF. CDR3 in DNA: TGTGCCAGCAGCTCTACAGGGGCGACTACCTACGAGCAGTACTTC.

The CDR3 bases are TGTGCCAGCAGCTCCCGTATCCATGAGCAGTTCTTC. As protein: CASSSRIHEQFF. The rearrangement joins TRBV13 to TRBJ2-1; D not resolved. The germline V and J ends were trimmed by 4 bases and 8 bases, with 9 bases remaining between them. The CDR3 has 12 residues. CDR1 is PRHDT and CDR2 is FYEKMQ in the germline V gene (reference sequence).

Regarding this clone: This specimen includes other DNA sequences encoding the same CDR3. This sequence joins TRBV11-2 and TRBJ2-7; a weak D match, TRBD2 (6 bases). The V end was cut by 5 bases, the J end by 3 bases, with 11 bases between. Germline lookup yields CDR1 SGHAT and CDR2 FQNNGV. This CDR3 is 13 amino acids long. The DNA of the CDR3 is TGTGCCAGCAGCCTTAGCGGAGTCTACGAGCAGTACTTC. This translates into CASSLSGVYEQYF.

The chain recombines TRBV7-3 with TRBJ2-7, with a tentative D call TRBD1 (6 bases). The germline V and J ends were trimmed by 3 bases and 3 bases, with 9 bases remaining between them. The length of the CDR3 is 13 residues. The V gene's germline CDR1 is SGHTA and CDR2 FQGTGA. The CDR3 nucleotides read TGTGCCAGCAGCTTTCGGGACAACTACGAGCAGTACTTC. This sequence encodes CASSFRDNYEQYF.